This T cell receptor (beta chain) was recovered during a study of blood T cell repertoires in COVID-19 (dated by TCRdb to 2020 to 2021). A note on the overall study: Samples covering the acute and convalescent phases of COVID-19 were provided by collaborators in the United States, Italy and Spain. A freely available public database, intended as a resource for researchers studying the immune response to SARS-CoV-2, is where the repertoires were released. Where HLA class I and class II types were available, the types were taken from metadata supplied by the sample provider, not from assay-based typing. The prospective study material was composed of cDNA or gDNA derived from T cells, B-cell-depleted T cells, or PBMCs. Nearly every sample came with metadata listing a de-identified subject ID, COVID-19 status, age in years and sex. Samples came from the ongoing ImmuneRACE study (first 160 participants) plus 1,254 subjects from 6 global collaborators. The dataset comprised deeply sampled blood TCRbeta repertoires from subjects exposed to, actively infected with, or recovered from COVID-19.

TCRbeta CDR3 regions were amplified from genomic DNA using the immunoSEQ Assay, a bias-controlled multiplex PCR. Regarding the original processing steps: The number of nucleated cells in each sample was estimated by amplification of reference gene primers within the assay. Sequence reads were collapsed and filtered to measure the absolute abundance of every unique TCRbeta CDR3 rearrangement. For each sample, productive Simpson clonality was calculated as the square root of Simpson's diversity index over productive rearrangements. Imported from immuneACCESS, the table was reduced by TCRdb to in-frame sequences with V and J called. These copies leave out some clones; in studies compared against another copy, an unresolved V gene accounts for under half, and the cause of the remainder is not known. V, J and clone size reflect that table, while D and trimming were determined from the DNA. In this sample the table shows 250,000 to 300,000 clones, about 88% of which occur a single time. The top ten hold approximately 4% of the sample.

Points the paper makes about the study in general: The quantity of clinical and demographic metadata differed by source and by participant and was supplied without curation.

Each collaborating institution followed its own protocols to collect whole blood in K2EDTA tubes. For TCRbeta analysis, collaborators shipped samples as frozen whole blood, isolated PBMCs, or DNA extracted from either of those sample types. The CDR3, from cysteine to phenylalanine, totals 16 residues. CDR3 DNA only is kept here, 48 bases in frame from base 1. The germline V gene provides CDR1 SNHLY and CDR2 FYNNEI. Trimming takes 10 bases off V and 0 bases off J; junction bases not matched to a gene: 14. A word on this clone: Its antigen specificity is not known. The record has no base qualities; no much larger clone is one base away.

This TCR was recovered from a man between 18 and 29 years old with active or convalescent COVID-19. This sequence uses TRBV2 and TRBJ2-5, with 7 bases in between that match TRBD1. Sequencing was done on a sample of peripheral blood. At the DNA level, the sequence is TGTGCCACCGTTCCTAAAGGGACAGCTTACCAAGAGACCCAGTACTTC. Translated, this is CATVPKGTAYQETQYF.